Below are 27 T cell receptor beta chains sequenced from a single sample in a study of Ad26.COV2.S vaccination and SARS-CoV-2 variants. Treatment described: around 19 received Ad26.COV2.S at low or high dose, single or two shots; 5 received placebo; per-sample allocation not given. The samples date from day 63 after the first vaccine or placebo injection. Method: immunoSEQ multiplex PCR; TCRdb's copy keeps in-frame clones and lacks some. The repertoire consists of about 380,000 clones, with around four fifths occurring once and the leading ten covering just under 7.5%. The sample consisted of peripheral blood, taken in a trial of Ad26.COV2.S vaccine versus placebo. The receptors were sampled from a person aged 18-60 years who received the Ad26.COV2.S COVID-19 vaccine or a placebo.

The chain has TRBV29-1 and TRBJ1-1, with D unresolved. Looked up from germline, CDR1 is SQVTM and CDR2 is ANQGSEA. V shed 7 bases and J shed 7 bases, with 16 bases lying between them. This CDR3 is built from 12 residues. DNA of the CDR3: TGCAGCGCCCTTAGAACGAGGAATGAAGCTTTCTTT. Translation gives CSALRTRNEAFF.

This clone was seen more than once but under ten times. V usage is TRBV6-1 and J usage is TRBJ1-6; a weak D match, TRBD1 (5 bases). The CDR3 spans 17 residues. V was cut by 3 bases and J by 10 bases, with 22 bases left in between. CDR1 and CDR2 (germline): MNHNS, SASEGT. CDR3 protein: CASSERKGPSLGSPLHF. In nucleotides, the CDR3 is TGTGCCAGCAGTGAGAGAAAGGGACCGTCCTTGGGGTCACCCCTCCACTTT.

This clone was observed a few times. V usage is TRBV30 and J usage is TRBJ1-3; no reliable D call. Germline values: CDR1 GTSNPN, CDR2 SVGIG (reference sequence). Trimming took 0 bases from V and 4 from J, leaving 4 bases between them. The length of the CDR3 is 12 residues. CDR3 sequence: CAWSVPGNTIYF. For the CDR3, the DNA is TGTGCCTGGAGTGTACCGGGAAACACCATATATTTT.

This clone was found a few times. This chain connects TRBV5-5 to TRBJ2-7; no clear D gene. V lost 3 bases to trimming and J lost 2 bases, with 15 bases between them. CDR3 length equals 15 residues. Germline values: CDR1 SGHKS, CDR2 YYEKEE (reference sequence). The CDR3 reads CASSSATSSAYEQYF. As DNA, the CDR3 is TGTGCCAGCAGCTCGGCCACGTCTTCTGCCTACGAGCAGTACTTC.

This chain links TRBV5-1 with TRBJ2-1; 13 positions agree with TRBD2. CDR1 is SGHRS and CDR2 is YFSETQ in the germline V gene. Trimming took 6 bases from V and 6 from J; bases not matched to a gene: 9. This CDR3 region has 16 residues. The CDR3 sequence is CASTPTGTSGINEQFF. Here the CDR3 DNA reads TGCGCCAGCACCCCGACCGGGACTAGCGGGATCAATGAGCAGTTCTTC. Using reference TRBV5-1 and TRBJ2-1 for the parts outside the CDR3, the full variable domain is KAGVTQTPRYLIKTRGQQVTLSCSPISGHRSVSWYQQTPGQGLQFLFEYFSETQRNKGNFPGRFSGRQFSNSRSEMNVSTLELGDSALYLCASTPTGTSGINEQFFGPGTRLTVL.

The CDR3 reads CASRKGADTQYF. The CDR3 DNA reads TGCGCCAGCAGGAAGGGGGCGGATACGCAGTATTTT. The genes are TRBV5-1 and TRBJ2-3, with TRBD1 matching over 7 bases. The V segment lost 5 bases and the J segment 6 bases; nucleotides outside the gene matches: 3. Germline-derived CDR1 and CDR2 are SGHRS and YFSETQ. CDR3 length equals 12 residues.

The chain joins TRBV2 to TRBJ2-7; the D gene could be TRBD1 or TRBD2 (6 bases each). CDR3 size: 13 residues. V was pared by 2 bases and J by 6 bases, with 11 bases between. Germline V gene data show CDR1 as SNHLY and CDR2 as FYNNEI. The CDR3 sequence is CASSEYREAEQYF. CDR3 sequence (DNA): TGTGCCAGCAGTGAATACAGGGAGGCCGAGCAGTACTTC.

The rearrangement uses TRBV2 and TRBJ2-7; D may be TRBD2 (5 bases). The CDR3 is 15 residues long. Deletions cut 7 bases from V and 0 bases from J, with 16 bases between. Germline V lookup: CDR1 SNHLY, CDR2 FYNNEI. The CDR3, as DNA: TGTGCCAGCACCATCGGACGGGGTTTCTCCTACGAGCAGTACTTC. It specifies CASTIGRGFSYEQYF.

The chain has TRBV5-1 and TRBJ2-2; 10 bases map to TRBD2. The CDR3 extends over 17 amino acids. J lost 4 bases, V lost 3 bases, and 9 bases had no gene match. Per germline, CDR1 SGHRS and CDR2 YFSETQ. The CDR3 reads CASSWGIAGGTTGELFF. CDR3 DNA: TGCGCCAGCAGCTGGGGTATAGCGGGGGGCACCACCGGGGAGCTGTTTTTT.

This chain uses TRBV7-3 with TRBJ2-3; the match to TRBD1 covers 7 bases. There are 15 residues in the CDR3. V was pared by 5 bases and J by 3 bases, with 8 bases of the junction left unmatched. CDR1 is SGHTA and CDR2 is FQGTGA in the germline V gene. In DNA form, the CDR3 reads TGTGCCAGCAGCGAACAGGGGTTACGGACAGATACGCAGTATTTT. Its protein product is CASSEQGLRTDTQYF.

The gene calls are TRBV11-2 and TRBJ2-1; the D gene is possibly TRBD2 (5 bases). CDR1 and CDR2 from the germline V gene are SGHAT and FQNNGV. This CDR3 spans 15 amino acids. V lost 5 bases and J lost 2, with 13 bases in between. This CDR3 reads CASSLGRRAYNEQFF. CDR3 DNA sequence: TGTGCCAGCAGCCTCGGACGGCGGGCCTACAATGAGCAGTTCTTC.

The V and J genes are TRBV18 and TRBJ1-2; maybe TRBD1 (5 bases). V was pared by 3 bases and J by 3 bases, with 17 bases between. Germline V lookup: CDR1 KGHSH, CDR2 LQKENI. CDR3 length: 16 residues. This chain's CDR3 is CASSPLGRVGYYGYTF. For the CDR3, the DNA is TGTGCCAGCTCACCGCTGGGACGGGTGGGGTACTATGGCTACACCTTC.

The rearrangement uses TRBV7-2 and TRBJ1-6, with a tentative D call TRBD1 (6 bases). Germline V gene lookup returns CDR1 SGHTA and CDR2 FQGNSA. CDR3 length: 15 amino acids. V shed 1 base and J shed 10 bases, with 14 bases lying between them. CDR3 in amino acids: CASSLGSSQGSPLHF. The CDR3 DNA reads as TGTGCCAGCAGCTTAGGAAGCTCCCAGGGGTCACCCCTCCACTTT.

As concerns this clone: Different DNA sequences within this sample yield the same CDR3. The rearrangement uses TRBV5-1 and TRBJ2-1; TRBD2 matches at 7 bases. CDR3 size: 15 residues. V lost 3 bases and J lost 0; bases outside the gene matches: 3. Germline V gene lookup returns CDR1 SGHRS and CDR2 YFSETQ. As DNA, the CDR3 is TGCGCCAGCAGCTCTAGCGGTACCTCCTACAATGAGCAGTTCTTC. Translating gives CASSSSGTSYNEQFF.

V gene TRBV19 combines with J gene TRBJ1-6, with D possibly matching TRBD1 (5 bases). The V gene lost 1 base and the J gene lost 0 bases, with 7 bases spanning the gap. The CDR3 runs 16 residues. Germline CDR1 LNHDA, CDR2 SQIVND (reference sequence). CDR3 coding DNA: TGTGCCAGTAGTATAGGGGGGAGCTCCTATAATTCACCCCTCCACTTT. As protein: CASSIGGSSYNSPLHF.

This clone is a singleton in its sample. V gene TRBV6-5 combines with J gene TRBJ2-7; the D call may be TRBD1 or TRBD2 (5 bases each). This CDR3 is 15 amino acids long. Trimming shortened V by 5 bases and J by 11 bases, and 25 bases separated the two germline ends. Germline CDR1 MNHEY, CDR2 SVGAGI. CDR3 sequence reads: CASSLGGPGTPRKYF. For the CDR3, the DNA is TGTGCCAGCAGTCTAGGCGGGCCCGGGACCCCACGTAAGTACTTC.

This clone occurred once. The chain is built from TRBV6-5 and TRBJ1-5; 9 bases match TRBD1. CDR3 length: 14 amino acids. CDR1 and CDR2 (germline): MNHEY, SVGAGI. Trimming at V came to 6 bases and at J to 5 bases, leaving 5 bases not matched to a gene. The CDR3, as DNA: TGTGCCAGCAGCGCGGGACAGGGCCATCAGCCCCAGCATTTT. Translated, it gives CASSAGQGHQPQHF.

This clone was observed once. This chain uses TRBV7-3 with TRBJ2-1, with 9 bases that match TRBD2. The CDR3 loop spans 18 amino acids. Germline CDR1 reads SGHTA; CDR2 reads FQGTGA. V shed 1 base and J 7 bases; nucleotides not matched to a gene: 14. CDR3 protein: CASSLSRLSSGRGNEQFF. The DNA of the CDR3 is TGTGCCAGCAGCTTAAGTCGGTTGAGTAGCGGGAGAGGAAATGAGCAGTTCTTC. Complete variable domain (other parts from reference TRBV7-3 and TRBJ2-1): GAGVSQTPSNKVTEKGKYVELRCDPISGHTALYWYRQSLGQGPEFLIYFQGTGAADDSGLPNDRFFAVRPEGSVSTLKIQRTERGDSAVYLCASSLSRLSSGRGNEQFFGPGTRLTVL.

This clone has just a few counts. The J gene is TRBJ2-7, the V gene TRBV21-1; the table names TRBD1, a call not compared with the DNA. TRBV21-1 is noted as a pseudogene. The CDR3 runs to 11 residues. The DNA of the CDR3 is TGTGCCAGCAAAGGACACTACGAGCAGTACTTC. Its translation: CASKGHYEQYF.

The CDR3 loop is CASSERVATNEKLFF. The CDR3 DNA is TGTGCCAGCAGTGAACGGGTCGCAACTAATGAAAAACTGTTTTTT. This chain links TRBV2 with TRBJ1-4; D is unresolved. Looked up from germline, CDR1 is SNHLY and CDR2 is FYNNEI. V was cut by 2 bases and J by 0 bases, with 7 bases left in between. The CDR3 length is 15 residues.

The CDR3 coding sequence is TGTGCCAGCAGTTGGGAGTATGGGGATAACTATGGCTACACCTTC. This sequence encodes CASSWEYGDNYGYTF. This sequence joins TRBV6-5 and TRBJ1-2; D is unclear. Per germline, CDR1 MNHEY and CDR2 SVGAGI. Trimming cost V 4 bases and J 1 base, with 13 bases left between them. The CDR3 totals 15 residues.

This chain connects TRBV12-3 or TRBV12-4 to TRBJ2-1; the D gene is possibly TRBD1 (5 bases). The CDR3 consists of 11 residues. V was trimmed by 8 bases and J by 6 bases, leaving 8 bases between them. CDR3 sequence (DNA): TGTGCCAGCTCTCAGGGCAATGAGCAGTTCTTC. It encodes CASSQGNEQFF.

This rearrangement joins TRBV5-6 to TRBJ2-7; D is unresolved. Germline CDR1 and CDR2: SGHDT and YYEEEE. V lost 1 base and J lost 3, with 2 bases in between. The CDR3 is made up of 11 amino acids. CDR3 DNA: TGTGCCAGCAGCTTGTACTACGAGCAGTACTTC. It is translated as CASSLYYEQYF.

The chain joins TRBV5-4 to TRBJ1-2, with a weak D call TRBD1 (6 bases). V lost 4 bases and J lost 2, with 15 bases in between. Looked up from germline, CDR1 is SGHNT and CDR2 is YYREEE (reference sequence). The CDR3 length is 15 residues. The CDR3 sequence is CASSASQGRNYGYTF. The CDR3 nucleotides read TGTGCCAGCAGCGCCTCACAGGGTAGGAACTATGGCTACACCTTC. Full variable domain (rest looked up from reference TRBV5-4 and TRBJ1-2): ETGVTQSPTHLIKTRGQQVTLRCSSQSGHNTVSWYQQALGQGPQFIFQYYREEENGRGNFPPRFSGLQFPNYSSELNVNALELDDSALYLCASSASQGRNYGYTFGSGTRLTVV.

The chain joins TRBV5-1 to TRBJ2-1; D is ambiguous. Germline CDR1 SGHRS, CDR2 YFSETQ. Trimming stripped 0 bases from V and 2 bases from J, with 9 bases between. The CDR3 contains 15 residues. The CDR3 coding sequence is TGCGCCAGCAGCTTGGGGCCGCGAGCCTACAATGAGCAGTTCTTC. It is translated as CASSLGPRAYNEQFF.

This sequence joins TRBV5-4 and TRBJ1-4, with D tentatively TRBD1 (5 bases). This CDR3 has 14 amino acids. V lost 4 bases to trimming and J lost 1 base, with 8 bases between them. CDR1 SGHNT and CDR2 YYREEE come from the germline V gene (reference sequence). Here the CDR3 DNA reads TGTGCCAGCAGCCGGCAGGGAACTAATGAAAAACTGTTTTTT. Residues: CASSRQGTNEKLFF.

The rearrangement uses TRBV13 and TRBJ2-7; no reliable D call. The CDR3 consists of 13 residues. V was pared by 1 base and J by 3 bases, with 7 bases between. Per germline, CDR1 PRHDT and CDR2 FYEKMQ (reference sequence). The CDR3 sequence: CASSLEWSYEQYF. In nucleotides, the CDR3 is TGTGCCAGCAGCTTAGAGTGGAGCTACGAGCAGTACTTC.